This entry lists 5 T cell receptor beta chains sequenced from one sample in a study of early T cells in non-severe SARS-CoV-2 infection. TCRdb analysed the 5' RACE reads with MiXCR anew, one entry per CDR3 protein. The table shows about 80,000 distinct CDR3 sequences, with 10% to 15% occurring only once. Sequences were derived from whole blood, sampled at baseline. These TCRs come from an adult who was a healthcare worker with PCR-confirmed SARS-CoV-2 infection or an uninfected control (not recorded which). The donor label of this sample is uncertain.

V usage is TRBV5-1 and J usage is TRBJ2-1, with unresolved D. This CDR3 is 12 amino acids long. Looked up from germline, CDR1 is SGHRS and CDR2 is YFSETQ. The germline V and J ends were trimmed by 0 bases and 8 bases, with 6 bases remaining between them. DNA for the CDR3: TGCGCCAGCAGCTTGGGAGAGGATGAGCAGTTCTTC. Translated, it gives CASSLGEDEQFF.

This clonotype appeared many times. The chain couples TRBV7-2 to TRBJ2-3; D is perhaps TRBD1 (5 bases). Germline V CDR1 and CDR2: SGHTA, FQGNSA. V was clipped by 5 bases and J by 0 bases, with 9 bases between them. This CDR3 is 14 amino acids long. CDR3 sequence: CASSVGASTDTQYF. The CDR3 DNA reads as TGTGCCAGCAGCGTAGGGGCTAGCACAGATACGCAGTATTTT.

This clonotype was found many times. The CDR3 reads CSAVNPQGRYEQYF. The CDR3 region has the DNA TGCAGTGCTGTAAACCCACAGGGGAGGTACGAGCAGTACTTC. The J gene is TRBJ2-7, the V gene TRBV20-1; D may be TRBD1 (7 bases). The germline V gene has CDR1 DFQATT and CDR2 SNEGSKA (reference sequence). The V end was cut by 5 bases, the J end by 4 bases, with 18 bases between. This CDR3 has 14 residues.

The V gene is TRBV4-2, the J gene TRBJ1-6; 8 bases are a match to TRBD1. V gave up 4 bases and J gave up 5 bases; unmatched junction bases: 7. Germline values: CDR1 LGHNA, CDR2 YNFKEQ. The length of the CDR3 is 16 residues. The CDR3 nucleotides are TGTGCCAGCAGCCCCCGACAGGGACAGGATAATTCACCCCTCCACTTT. The encoded protein is CASSPRQGQDNSPLHF.

This clonotype has more than one count but fewer than ten. The J gene is TRBJ2-7, the V gene TRBV2; TRBD1 might be the D (5 bases). This CDR3 is 15 amino acids long. V lost 4 bases and J lost 0, with 13 bases in between. In germline, CDR1 is SNHLY, CDR2 FYNNEI. CDR3 amino acids: CASSGGARSSYEQYF. CDR3 in DNA: TGTGCCAGCAGTGGGGGCGCTAGGAGCTCCTACGAGCAGTACTTC.